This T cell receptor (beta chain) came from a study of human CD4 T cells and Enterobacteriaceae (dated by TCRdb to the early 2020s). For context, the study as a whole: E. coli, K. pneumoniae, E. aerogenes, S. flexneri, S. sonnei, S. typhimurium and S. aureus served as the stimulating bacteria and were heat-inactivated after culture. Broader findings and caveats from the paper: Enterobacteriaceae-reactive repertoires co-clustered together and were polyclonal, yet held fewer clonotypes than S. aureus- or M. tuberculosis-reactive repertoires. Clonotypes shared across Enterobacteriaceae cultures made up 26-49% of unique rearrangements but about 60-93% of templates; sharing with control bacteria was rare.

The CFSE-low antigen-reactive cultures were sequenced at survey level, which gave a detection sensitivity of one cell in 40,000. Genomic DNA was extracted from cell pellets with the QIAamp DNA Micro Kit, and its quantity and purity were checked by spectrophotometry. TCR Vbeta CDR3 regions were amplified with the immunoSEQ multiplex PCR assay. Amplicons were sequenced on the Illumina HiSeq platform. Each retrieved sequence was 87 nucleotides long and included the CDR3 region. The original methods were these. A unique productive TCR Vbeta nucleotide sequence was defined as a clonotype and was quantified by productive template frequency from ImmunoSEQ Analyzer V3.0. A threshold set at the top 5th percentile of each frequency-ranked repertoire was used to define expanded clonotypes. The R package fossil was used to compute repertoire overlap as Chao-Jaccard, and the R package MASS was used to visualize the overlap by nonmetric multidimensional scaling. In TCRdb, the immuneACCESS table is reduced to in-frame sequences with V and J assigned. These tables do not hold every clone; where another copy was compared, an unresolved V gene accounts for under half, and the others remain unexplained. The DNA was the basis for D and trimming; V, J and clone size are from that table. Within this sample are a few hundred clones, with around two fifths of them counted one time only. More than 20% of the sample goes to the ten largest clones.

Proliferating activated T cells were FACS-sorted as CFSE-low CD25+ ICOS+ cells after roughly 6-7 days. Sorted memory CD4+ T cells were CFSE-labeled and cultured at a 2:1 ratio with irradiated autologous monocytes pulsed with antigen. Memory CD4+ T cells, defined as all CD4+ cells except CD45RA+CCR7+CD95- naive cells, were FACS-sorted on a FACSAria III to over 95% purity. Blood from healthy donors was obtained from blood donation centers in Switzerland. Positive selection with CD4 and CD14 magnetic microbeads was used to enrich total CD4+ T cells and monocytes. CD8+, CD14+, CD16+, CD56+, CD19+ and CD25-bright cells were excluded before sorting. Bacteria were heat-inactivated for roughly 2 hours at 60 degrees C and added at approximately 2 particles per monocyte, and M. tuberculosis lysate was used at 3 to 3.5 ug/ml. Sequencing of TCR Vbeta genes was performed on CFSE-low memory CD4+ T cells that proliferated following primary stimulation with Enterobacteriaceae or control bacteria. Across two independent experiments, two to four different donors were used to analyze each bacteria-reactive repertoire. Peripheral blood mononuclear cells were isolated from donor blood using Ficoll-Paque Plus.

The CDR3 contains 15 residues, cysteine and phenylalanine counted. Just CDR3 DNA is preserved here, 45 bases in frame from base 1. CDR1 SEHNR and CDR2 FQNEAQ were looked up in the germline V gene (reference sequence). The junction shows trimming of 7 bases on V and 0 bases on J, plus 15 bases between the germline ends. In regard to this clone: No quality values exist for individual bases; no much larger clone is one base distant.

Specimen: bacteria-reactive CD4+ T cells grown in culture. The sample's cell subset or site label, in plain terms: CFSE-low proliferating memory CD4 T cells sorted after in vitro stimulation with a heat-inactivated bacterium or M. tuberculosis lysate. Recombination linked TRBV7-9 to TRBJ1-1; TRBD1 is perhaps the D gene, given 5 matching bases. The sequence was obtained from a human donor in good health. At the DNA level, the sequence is TGTGCCAGCACCCCAGGGCTCCTAATGAACACTGAAGCTTTCTTT. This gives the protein CASTPGLLMNTEAFF.